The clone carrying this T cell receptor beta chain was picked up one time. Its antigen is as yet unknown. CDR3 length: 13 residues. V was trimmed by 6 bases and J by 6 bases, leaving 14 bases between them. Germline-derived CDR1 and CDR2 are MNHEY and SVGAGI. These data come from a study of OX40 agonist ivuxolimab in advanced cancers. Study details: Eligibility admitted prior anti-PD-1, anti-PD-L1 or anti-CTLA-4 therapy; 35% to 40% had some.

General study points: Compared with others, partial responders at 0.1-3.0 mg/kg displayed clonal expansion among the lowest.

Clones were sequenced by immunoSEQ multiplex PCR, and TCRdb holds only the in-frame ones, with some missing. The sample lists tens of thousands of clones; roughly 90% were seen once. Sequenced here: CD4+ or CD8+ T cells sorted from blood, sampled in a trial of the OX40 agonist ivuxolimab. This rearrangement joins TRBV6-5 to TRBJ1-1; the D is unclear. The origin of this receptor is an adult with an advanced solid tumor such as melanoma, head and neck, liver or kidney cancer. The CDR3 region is CASSEARYSEAFF. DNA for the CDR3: TGTGCCAGCAGCGAGGCCCGGTATTCTGAAGCTTTCTTT.